The TCR beta chain under discussion was sequenced for a study of T cells in Graves' hyperthyroidism and ophthalmopathy. Patients showing uncontrolled infection, other autoimmune disease, pregnancy or lactation were ineligible. TCR beta CDR3 sequences were amplified from RNA transcripts. The HTBI primer set served for first-round RT-PCR of the TCR CDR3. TCRdb redid the calling of the multiplex PCR reads with MiXCR, one entry per CDR3 protein. The sample gives around 520,000 distinct CDR3 sequences, roughly a quarter of which show up once; around 10% is in the top ten. This clonotype was detected many times. The CDR3 is made up of 13 amino acids. Germline V gene data show CDR1 as MNHNS and CDR2 as SASEGT. V was cut by 8 bases and J by 0 bases, with 11 bases left in between.

Sequenced: blood. This TCR derives from a woman in her thirties with Graves' ophthalmopathy. This chain joins TRBV6-1 and TRBJ2-7; tentatively, D is TRBD1 or TRBD2 (5 bases each). The DNA of the CDR3 is TGTGCCAGCGGGGGTGACTTCTCCTACGAGCAGTACTTC. Protein: CASGGDFSYEQYF.